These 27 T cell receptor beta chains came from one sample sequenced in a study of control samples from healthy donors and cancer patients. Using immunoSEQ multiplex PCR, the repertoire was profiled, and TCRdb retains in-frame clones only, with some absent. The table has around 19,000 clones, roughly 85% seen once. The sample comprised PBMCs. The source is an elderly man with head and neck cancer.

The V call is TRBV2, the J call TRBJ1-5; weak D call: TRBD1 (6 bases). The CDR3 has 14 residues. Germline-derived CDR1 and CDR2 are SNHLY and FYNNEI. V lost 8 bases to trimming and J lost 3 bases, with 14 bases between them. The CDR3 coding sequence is TGTGCCAGCTCCTTGGGGGCGATCAATCAGCCCCAGCATTTT. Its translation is CASSLGAINQPQHF.

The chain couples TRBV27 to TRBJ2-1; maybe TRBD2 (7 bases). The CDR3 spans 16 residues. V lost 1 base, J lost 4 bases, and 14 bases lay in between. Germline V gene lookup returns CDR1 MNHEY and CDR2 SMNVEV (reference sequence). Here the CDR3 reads CASSLFGGGQYNEQFF. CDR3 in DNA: TGTGCCAGCAGTTTATTCGGCGGGGGCCAATACAATGAGCAGTTCTTC.

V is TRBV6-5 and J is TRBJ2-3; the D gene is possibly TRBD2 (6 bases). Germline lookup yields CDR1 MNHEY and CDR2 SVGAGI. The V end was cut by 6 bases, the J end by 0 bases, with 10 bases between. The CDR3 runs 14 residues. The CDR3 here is CASRPRGSTDTQYF. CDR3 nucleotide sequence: TGTGCCAGCAGACCACGGGGGAGCACAGATACGCAGTATTTT.

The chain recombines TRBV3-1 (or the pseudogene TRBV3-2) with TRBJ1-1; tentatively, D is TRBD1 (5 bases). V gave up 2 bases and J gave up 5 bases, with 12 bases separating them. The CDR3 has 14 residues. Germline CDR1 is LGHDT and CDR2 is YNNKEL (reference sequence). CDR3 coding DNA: TGTGCCAGCAGCCAATTAGGCGGGGGGACTGAAGCTTTCTTT. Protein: CASSQLGGGTEAFF.

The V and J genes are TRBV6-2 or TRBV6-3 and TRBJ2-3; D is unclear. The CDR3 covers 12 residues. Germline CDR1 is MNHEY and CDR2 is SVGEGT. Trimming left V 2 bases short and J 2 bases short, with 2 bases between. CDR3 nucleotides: TGTGCCAGCAGTTACAACACAGATACGCAGTATTTT. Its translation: CASSYNTDTQYF.

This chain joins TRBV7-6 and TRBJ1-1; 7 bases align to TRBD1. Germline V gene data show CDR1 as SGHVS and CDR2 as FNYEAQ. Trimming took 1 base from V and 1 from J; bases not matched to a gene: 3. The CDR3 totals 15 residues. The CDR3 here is CASSLVGGQNTEAFF. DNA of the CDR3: TGTGCCAGCAGCTTAGTAGGGGGCCAGAACACTGAAGCTTTCTTT.

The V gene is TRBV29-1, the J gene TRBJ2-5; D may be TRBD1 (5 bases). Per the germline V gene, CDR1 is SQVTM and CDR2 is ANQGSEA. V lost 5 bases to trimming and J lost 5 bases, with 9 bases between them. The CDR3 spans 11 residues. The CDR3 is CSVLPGETQYF. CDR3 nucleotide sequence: TGCAGCGTTTTACCAGGGGAGACCCAGTACTTC. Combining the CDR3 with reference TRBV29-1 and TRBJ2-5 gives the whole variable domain SAVISQKPSRDICQRGTSLTIQCQVDSQVTMMFWYRQQPGQSLTLIATANQGSEATYESGFVIDKFPISRPNLTFSTLTVSNMSPEDSSIYLCSVLPGETQYFGPGTRLLVL.

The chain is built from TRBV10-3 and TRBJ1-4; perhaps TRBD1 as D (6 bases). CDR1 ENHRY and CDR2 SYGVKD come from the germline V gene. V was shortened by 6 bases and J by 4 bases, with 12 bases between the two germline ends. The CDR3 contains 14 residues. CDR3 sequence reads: CAISRDIGNEKLFF. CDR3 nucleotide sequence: TGTGCCATCAGCCGGGACATTGGTAATGAAAAACTGTTTTTT.

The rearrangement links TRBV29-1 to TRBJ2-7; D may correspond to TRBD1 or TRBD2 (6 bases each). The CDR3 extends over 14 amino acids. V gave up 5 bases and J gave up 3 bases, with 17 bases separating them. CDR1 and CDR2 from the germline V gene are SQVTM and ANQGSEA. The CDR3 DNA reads TGCAGCGTTAGCTCCCAACAGGGAGGCTACGAGCAGTACTTC. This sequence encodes CSVSSQQGGYEQYF.

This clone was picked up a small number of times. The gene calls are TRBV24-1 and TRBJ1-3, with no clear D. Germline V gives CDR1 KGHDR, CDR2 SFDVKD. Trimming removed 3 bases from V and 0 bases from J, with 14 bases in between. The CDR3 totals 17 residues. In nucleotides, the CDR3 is TGTGCCACCAGTGATAACCCCCCAGAACACTCTGGAAACACCATATATTTT. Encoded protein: CATSDNPPEHSGNTIYF.

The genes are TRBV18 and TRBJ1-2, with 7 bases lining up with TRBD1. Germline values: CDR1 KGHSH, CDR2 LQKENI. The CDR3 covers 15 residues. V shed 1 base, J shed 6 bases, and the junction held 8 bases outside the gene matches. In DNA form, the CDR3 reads TGTGCCAGCTCACCACTAGGGGGCAACAACCATGGCTACACCTTC. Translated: CASSPLGGNNHGYTF.

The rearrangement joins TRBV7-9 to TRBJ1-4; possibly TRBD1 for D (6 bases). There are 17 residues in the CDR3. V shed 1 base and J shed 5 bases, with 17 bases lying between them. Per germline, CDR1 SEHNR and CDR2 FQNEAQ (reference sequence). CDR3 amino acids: CASSLVRGGADNEKLFF. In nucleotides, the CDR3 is TGTGCCAGCAGCTTAGTTCGAGGGGGGGCGGACAATGAAAAACTGTTTTTT.

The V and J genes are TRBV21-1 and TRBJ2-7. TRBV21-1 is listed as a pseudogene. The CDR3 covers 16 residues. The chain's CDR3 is CASSKARGGGGYEQYF. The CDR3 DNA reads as TGTGCCAGCAGCAAAGCGAGAGGAGGGGGTGGATACGAGCAGTACTTC.

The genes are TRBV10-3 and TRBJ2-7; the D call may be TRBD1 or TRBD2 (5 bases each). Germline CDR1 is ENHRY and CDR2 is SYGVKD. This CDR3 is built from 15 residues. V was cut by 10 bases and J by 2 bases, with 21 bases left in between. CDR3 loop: CATRAGELPTYEQYF. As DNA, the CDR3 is TGTGCCACCAGGGCGGGCGAACTCCCTACCTACGAGCAGTACTTC.

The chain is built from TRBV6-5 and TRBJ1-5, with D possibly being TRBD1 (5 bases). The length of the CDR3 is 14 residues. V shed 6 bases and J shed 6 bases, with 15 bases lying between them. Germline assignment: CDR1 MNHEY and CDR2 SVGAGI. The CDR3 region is CASSPGGEAQPQHF. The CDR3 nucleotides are TGTGCCAGCAGCCCGGGAGGGGAGGCTCAGCCCCAGCATTTT.

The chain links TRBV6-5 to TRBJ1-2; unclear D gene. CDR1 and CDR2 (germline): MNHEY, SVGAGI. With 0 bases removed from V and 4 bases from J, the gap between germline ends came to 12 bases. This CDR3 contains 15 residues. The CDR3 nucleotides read TGTGCCAGCAGTTACTCTGCTTTGGGGTCCTATGGCTACACCTTC. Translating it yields CASSYSALGSYGYTF.

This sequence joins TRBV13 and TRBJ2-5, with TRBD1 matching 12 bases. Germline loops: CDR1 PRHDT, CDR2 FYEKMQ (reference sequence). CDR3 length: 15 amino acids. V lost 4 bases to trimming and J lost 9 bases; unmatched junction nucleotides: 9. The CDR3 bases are TGTGCCAGCAGCTCCCCGGGACAGGGGGCTCGGCCCCAGTACTTC. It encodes CASSSPGQGARPQYF.

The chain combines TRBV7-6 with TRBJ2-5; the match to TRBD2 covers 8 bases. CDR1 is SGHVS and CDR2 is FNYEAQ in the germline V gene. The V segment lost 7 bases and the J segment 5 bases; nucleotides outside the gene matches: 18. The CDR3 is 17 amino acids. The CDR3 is CASTKDLAGGWGETQYF. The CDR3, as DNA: TGTGCCAGCACTAAAGACCTGGCGGGGGGATGGGGTGAGACCCAGTACTTC.

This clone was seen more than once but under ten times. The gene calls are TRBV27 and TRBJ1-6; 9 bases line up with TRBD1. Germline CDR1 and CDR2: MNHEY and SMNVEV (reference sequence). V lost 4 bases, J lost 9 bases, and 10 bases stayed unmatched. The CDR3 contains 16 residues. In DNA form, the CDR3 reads TGTGCCAGCAGTTCATCCGGGACAGGGTATGGTTCACCCCTCCACTTT. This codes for CASSSSGTGYGSPLHF.

The chain's CDR3 is CASSLAPGPWSNEKLFF. CDR3 DNA sequence: TGCGCCAGCAGCTTGGCCCCGGGCCCGTGGTCTAATGAAAAACTGTTTTTT. The chain has TRBV5-1 and TRBJ1-4, with D unclear. Germline V gene data show CDR1 as SGHRS and CDR2 as YFSETQ. Between the trimmed V and J ends, which lost 0 bases and 3 bases, there was a span of 15 bases. This CDR3 contains 17 residues.

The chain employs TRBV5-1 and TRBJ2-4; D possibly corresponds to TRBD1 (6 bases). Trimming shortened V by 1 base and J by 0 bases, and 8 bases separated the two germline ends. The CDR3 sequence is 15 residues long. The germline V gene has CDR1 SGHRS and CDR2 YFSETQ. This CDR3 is CASSLIGGAKNIQYF. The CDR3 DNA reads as TGCGCCAGCAGCTTGATAGGGGGAGCCAAAAACATTCAGTACTTC.

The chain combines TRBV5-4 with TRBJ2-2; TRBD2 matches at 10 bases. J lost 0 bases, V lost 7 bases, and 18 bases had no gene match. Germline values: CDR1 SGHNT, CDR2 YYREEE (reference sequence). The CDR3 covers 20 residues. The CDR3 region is CASGQPGLAEPSPNTGELFF. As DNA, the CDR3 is TGTGCCAGCGGGCAACCCGGACTAGCGGAGCCCAGTCCGAACACCGGGGAGCTGTTTTTT. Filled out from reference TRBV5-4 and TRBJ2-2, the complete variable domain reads ETGVTQSPTHLIKTRGQQVTLRCSSQSGHNTVSWYQQALGQGPQFIFQYYREEENGRGNFPPRFSGLQFPNYSSELNVNALELDDSALYLCASGQPGLAEPSPNTGELFFGEGSRLTVL.

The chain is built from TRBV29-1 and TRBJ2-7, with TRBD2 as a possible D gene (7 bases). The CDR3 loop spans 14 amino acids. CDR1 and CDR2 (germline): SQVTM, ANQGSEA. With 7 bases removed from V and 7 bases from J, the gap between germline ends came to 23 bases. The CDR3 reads CSALRGGGSQEQYF. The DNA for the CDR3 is TGCAGCGCCCTGCGAGGGGGGGGCAGTCAGGAGCAGTACTTC.

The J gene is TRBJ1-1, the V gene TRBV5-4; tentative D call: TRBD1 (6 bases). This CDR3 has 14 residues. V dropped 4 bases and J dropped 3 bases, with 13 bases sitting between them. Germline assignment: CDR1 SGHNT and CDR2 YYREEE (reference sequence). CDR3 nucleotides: TGTGCCAGCAGCACCGGGGGCGGGTACACTGAAGCTTTCTTT. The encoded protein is CASSTGGGYTEAFF.

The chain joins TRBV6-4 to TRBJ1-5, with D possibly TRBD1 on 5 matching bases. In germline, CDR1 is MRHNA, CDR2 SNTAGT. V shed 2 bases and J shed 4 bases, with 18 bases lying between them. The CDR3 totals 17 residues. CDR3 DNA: TGTGCCAGCAGTGACGGGGGGACGGCTGCCCCAAATCAGCCCCAGCATTTT. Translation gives CASSDGGTAAPNQPQHF.

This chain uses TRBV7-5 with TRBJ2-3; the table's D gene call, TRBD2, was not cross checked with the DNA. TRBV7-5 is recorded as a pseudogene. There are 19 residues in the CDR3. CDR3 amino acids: CARSLADGRAVLCTDTQYF. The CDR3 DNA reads TGTGCCAGAAGCTTAGCGGACGGGAGGGCCGTGCTTTGCACAGATACGCAGTATTTT.

The CDR3 DNA reads as TGTGCCAGCAGCCCAGGGACTTCGGGGCAGTATTTT. Its protein product is CASSPGTSGQYF. V is TRBV11-2 and J is TRBJ2-3; TRBD2 is a possible D gene (6 bases). The CDR3 is 12 residues long. Trimming took 5 bases from V and 11 from J, leaving 14 bases between them. CDR1 is SGHAT and CDR2 is FQNNGV in the germline V gene.